This T cell receptor (beta chain) stems from a study of neoadjuvant anti-PD-1 for oral cavity cancer. Turning to the study itself: Non-progressing patients received a fourth nivolumab dose near day 43, then surgery on days 50-56. Findings of the study overall: Each response group had just a few patients in TCR analyses. Greater tumor shrinkage accompanied bigger post-treatment sizes of preexisting clones.

TCRdb's copy holds only in-frame clones and misses some; the assay was immunoSEQ multiplex PCR. The table has thousands of clones, 50% to 60% seen once. Worth noting for this clone: Its antigen remains unknown.

Patients were newly diagnosed with stage II-IVA oral cavity squamous cell carcinoma without prior systemic or radiation treatment. Germline values: CDR1 MDHEN, CDR2 SYDVKM. The V gene lost 5 bases and the J gene lost 5 bases, with 9 bases spanning the gap. The CDR3 contains 12 residues. The chain joins TRBV28 to TRBJ1-2, with unresolved D. The sample in question was tumor tissue, obtained before nivolumab (anti-PD-1) treatment. The clonotype comes from a person aged 40 to 85 with oral cavity squamous cell carcinoma. The DNA for the CDR3 is TGTGCCAGCAGTGTCGGGAGTTATGGCTACACCTTC. Amino acid sequence: CASSVGSYGYTF.